A single sample gave rise to the 18 T cell receptor beta chains below, sequenced in a study of T cell changes during pregnancy in multiple sclerosis. Repertoires were generated with immunoSEQ multiplex PCR, while TCRdb's copy carries only in-frame clones and drops some. The profile shows about 120,000 clones, 80% to 95% of them singletons. This material consisted of peripheral blood, taken before pregnancy. These receptors were taken from a female donor with multiple sclerosis, enrolled in a pregnancy study.

About this clone: Additional DNA sequences in this sample encode the identical CDR3. The chain is built from TRBV2 and TRBJ1-5, with no clear D. The length of the CDR3 is 15 residues. Between the trimmed V and J ends, which lost 0 bases and 7 bases, there was a span of 13 bases. CDR1 is SNHLY and CDR2 is FYNNEI in the germline V gene. CDR3 DNA sequence: TGTGCCAGCAGTGAAGCGCGTGGCGCGGGGCAGCCCCAGCATTTT. As protein: CASSEARGAGQPQHF.

The V call is TRBV6-5, the J call TRBJ1-5; TRBD1 is a possible D gene (6 bases). V lost 6 bases and J lost 2, with 11 bases in between. CDR1 and CDR2 (germline): MNHEY, SVGAGI. There are 14 residues in the CDR3. CDR3 loop: CASSRGSGNQPQHF. CDR3 coding DNA: TGTGCCAGCAGCAGGGGAAGCGGCAATCAGCCCCAGCATTTT.

The rearrangement joins TRBV2 to TRBJ1-2; D gene uncertain. The CDR3 totals 14 residues. Germline V gene sequence: CDR1 SNHLY, CDR2 FYNNEI. Trimming took 7 bases from V and 4 from J, leaving 16 bases between them. The CDR3 bases are TGTGCCAGCAACCCCGGACTGGGTGTCTATGGCTACACCTTC. This gives the protein CASNPGLGVYGYTF.

The chain couples TRBV6-5 to TRBJ2-7; D is uncertain. Germline CDR1 reads MNHEY; CDR2 reads SVGAGI. Trimming shortened V by 2 bases and J by 1 base, and 6 bases separated the two germline ends. CDR3 length: 13 residues. Here the CDR3 reads CASSYPLSYEQYF. CDR3 nucleotide sequence: TGTGCCAGCAGTTACCCCTTATCCTACGAGCAGTACTTC.

J is TRBJ2-5 and V is TRBV5-1, with 8 bases identical to TRBD2. The CDR3 runs to 15 residues. After removal of 0 bases from V and 0 bases from J, the junction contained 1 base not matched to a gene. Germline CDR1 SGHRS, CDR2 YFSETQ. CDR3 sequence reads: CASSLGGGNQETQYF. DNA for the CDR3: TGCGCCAGCAGCTTGGGCGGGGGGAACCAAGAGACCCAGTACTTC.

The rearrangement joins TRBV5-8 to TRBJ1-5, with D possibly being TRBD1 (6 bases). The V and J ends lost 4 bases and 0 bases respectively, with 11 bases between them. Looked up from germline, CDR1 is SGHTS and CDR2 is YDEGEE. This CDR3 has 15 residues. The CDR3, as DNA: TGTGCCAGCAGCGGGGGGGCAAATAGCAATCAGCCCCAGCATTTT. Its translation: CASSGGANSNQPQHF.

The V gene is TRBV6-4, the J gene TRBJ2-6; the D is unclear. CDR1 and CDR2 from the germline V gene are MRHNA and SNTAGT. V lost 2 bases to trimming and J lost 0 bases, with 8 bases between them. The CDR3 covers 16 residues. The CDR3 loop is CASSDHAGSGANVLTF. The DNA for the CDR3 is TGTGCCAGCAGTGACCACGCAGGCTCTGGGGCCAACGTCCTGACTTTC.

The chain uses TRBV27 and TRBJ2-2; D is possibly TRBD2 (6 bases). The CDR3 spans 16 residues. Germline CDR1 and CDR2: MNHEY and SMNVEV (reference sequence). Trimming removed 5 bases from V and 6 bases from J, with 19 bases in between. Here the CDR3 reads CASSQWWGEIPGELFF. The CDR3 coding sequence is TGTGCCAGCAGTCAATGGTGGGGGGAGATTCCCGGGGAGCTGTTTTTT.

This chain joins TRBV6-1 and TRBJ2-2, with D possibly matching TRBD1 (6 bases). The length of the CDR3 is 14 residues. CDR1 is MNHNS, CDR2 SASEGT, per germline. V gave up 5 bases and J gave up 5 bases, with 12 bases separating them. CDR3 bases: TGTGCCAGCAGTAACCAACAGGGTACCGGGGAGCTGTTTTTT. Translated: CASSNQQGTGELFF.

Turning to this clone: The germline gene is not matched at one end of the junction; a read error may be the cause. The gene calls are TRBV5-1 and TRBJ1-4, with a weak D call TRBD1 (6 bases). The CDR3 has 14 residues. The V gene's germline CDR1 is SGHRS and CDR2 YFSETQ. The CDR3, as DNA: TGCGTCAGCAGCCAGGACAGTTGGGAGGGGGAACTGTTTTTT. It encodes CVSSQDSWEGELFF.

The J gene is TRBJ2-1, the V gene TRBV4-1; TRBD2 matches at 11 bases. Germline lookup yields CDR1 MGHRA and CDR2 YSYEKL. The J segment lost 4 bases and the V segment lost 5 bases, leaving 7 bases of the junction unmatched. The CDR3 spans 16 residues. The CDR3 DNA reads as TGCGCCAGCAGCGTACCCGGGACTAGCGGTTACAATGAGCAGTTCTTC. Its protein is CASSVPGTSGYNEQFF.

V and J are TRBV4-2 and TRBJ2-5; 12 bases line up with TRBD2. V gave up 0 bases and J gave up 4 bases; unmatched junction bases: 9. The CDR3 runs to 18 residues. Germline V gives CDR1 LGHNA, CDR2 YNFKEQ. For the CDR3, the DNA is TGTGCCAGCAGCCAAGATCCTAGCGGGGGGGCCTGGGGAGAGACCCAGTACTTC. Translation gives CASSQDPSGGAWGETQYF.

V usage is TRBV2 and J usage is TRBJ2-1; 11 bases fit TRBD2. J was trimmed by 3 bases and V by 2 bases; bases with no gene match: 9. CDR3 length: 18 amino acids. CDR1 and CDR2 (germline): SNHLY, FYNNEI. The CDR3 region has the DNA TGTGCCAGCAGTGAACGGCGTAGCGGGAGGGCCCTCTACAATGAGCAGTTCTTC. Protein product: CASSERRSGRALYNEQFF.

V and J are TRBV7-3 and TRBJ2-2, with D possibly matching TRBD2 (5 bases). Germline values: CDR1 SGHTA, CDR2 FQGTGA. CDR3 size: 15 residues. V lost 1 base and J lost 0, with 6 bases in between. CDR3 region: CASSLRGANTGELFF. The CDR3 DNA reads TGTGCCAGCAGCTTAAGGGGAGCGAACACCGGGGAGCTGTTTTTT.

This sequence joins TRBV5-1 and TRBJ2-1, with D possibly matching TRBD2 (5 bases). The germline V gene encodes CDR1 SGHRS and CDR2 YFSETQ. Trimming stripped 2 bases from V and 7 bases from J, with 13 bases between. The CDR3 has 14 residues. CDR3 protein: CASSLGSLVNEQFF. CDR3 bases: TGCGCCAGCAGCTTAGGTTCACTAGTGAATGAGCAGTTCTTC.

The gene calls are TRBV7-9 and TRBJ2-7, with TRBD2 as a possible D gene (5 bases). The CDR3 length is 13 residues. The germline V and J ends were trimmed by 4 bases and 4 bases, with 11 bases remaining between them. CDR1 is SEHNR and CDR2 is FQNEAQ in the germline V gene (reference sequence). In nucleotides, the CDR3 is TGTGCCAGCAGCTCACGGGCGGGTTACGAGCAGTACTTC. This translates into CASSSRAGYEQYF.

The CDR3 protein is CASSYGGLFAFF. The CDR3 DNA follows: TGTGCCAGCTCCTACGGAGGGTTGTTCGCTTTCTTT. The chain recombines TRBV28 with TRBJ1-1; D not resolved. The V end was cut by 8 bases, the J end by 11 bases, with 18 bases between. Per germline, CDR1 MDHEN and CDR2 SYDVKM. The CDR3 has 12 residues.

The J gene is TRBJ2-5, the V gene TRBV7-9; 9 bases are a match to TRBD1. CDR1 and CDR2 (germline): SEHNR, FQNEAQ (reference sequence). The CDR3 extends over 16 amino acids. The ends lost 5 bases at V and 4 bases at J; junction bases unmatched: 11. The CDR3 DNA reads TGTGCCAGCAGCCCCAAAGGGGGACAGGGCTCAGAGACCCAGTACTTC. It translates to CASSPKGGQGSETQYF. The whole variable domain, filled in from reference TRBV7-9 and TRBJ2-5, reads DTGVSQNPRHKITKRGQNVTFRCDPISEHNRLYWYRQTLGQGPEFLTYFQNEAQLEKSRLLSDRFSAERPKGSFSTLEIQRTEQGDSAMYLCASSPKGGQGSETQYFGPGTRLLVL.